The source of this TCR beta chain is a study of T cells in Graves' hyperthyroidism and ophthalmopathy. This clonotype was detected many times. Its target is unknown. Patients aged 18 to 65 with hyperthyroidism were newly diagnosed, with duration under 2 months. Uncontrolled infection, other autoimmune disease, pregnancy or lactation led to exclusion. Orbital computed tomography and thyroid ultrasound, together with serum TRAb and thyroxine and clinical symptoms, were used for diagnoses. General study results and limits: The model anticipated ophthalmopathy a median about 6.5 months pre-onset.

The CDR3 covers 14 residues. Germline lookup yields CDR1 MNHNS and CDR2 SASEGT. The J segment lost 4 bases and the V segment lost 3 bases, leaving 4 bases of the junction unmatched. RNA transcripts served as the template for amplifying TCR beta CDR3 regions. A first-round RT-PCR of the TCR CDR3 used the HTBI primer set. Each CDR3 protein is one row after TCRdb ran MiXCR on the multiplex PCR reads. The table shows a few hundred thousand distinct CDR3 sequences, with 14% occurring only once. The specimen was blood. The J gene is TRBJ1-2, the V gene TRBV6-1, with 8 bases identical to TRBD1. This clonotype originated in a woman between 25 and 40 years old with Graves' hyperthyroidism that later progressed to Graves' ophthalmopathy. The CDR3 DNA sequence: TGTGCCAGCAGTGACAGGGGGCACGTCTATGGCTACACCTTC. Translation gives CASSDRGHVYGYTF.